Below are 29 T cell receptor beta chains sequenced from a single sample in a study of cytomegalovirus exposure and HLA in healthy donors. 60 Vbeta and 13 Jbeta primers were used in PCR. The repertoire was sequenced with immunoSEQ multiplex PCR; TCRdb's copy has only in-frame clones and lacks some. In the table there are some 90,000 clones, about three quarters of which are singletons. The sequenced sample was PBMCs. All receptors derive from a boy between 5 and 17 years old in good health and CMV-seronegative.

The chain combines TRBV19 with TRBJ1-2, with a possible D match to TRBD1 (5 bases). Per germline, CDR1 LNHDA and CDR2 SQIVND (reference sequence). V was cut by 3 bases and J by 9 bases, with 14 bases left in between. The CDR3 covers 13 residues. The CDR3 loop reads CASSIVSGGSYTF. The CDR3 DNA reads as TGTGCCAGTAGTATCGTGTCCGGGGGGAGCTACACCTTC.

The chain joins TRBV6-1 to TRBJ1-1; a possible D gene is TRBD1 (5 bases). Per the germline V gene, CDR1 is MNHNS and CDR2 is SASEGT. The CDR3 sequence is 13 residues long. V was shortened by 6 bases and J by 1 base, with 9 bases between the two germline ends. The CDR3 reads CASRVGQNTEAFF. The CDR3 nucleotides are TGTGCCAGCAGAGTAGGACAGAACACTGAAGCTTTCTTT.

J is TRBJ1-1 and V is TRBV30, with D unclear. This CDR3 contains 13 residues. V was cut by 0 bases and J by 7 bases, with 12 bases left in between. Per germline, CDR1 GTSNPN and CDR2 SVGIG (reference sequence). CDR3 sequence (DNA): TGTGCCTGGAGTGTAGGAGGGTCGAATGAAGCTTTCTTT. Amino acid sequence: CAWSVGGSNEAFF.

This clone was found a few times. V and J are TRBV7-9 and TRBJ2-3; a weak D match, TRBD2 (6 bases). V was pared by 0 bases and J by 4 bases, with 8 bases between. Per germline, CDR1 SEHNR and CDR2 FQNEAQ (reference sequence). The CDR3 sequence is 14 residues long. The CDR3 DNA follows: TGTGCCAGCAGCTTAGCGGGAGGTGCAGATACGCAGTATTTT. As protein: CASSLAGGADTQYF.

The V and J genes are TRBV30 and TRBJ2-7; D possibly corresponds to TRBD1 (5 bases). Germline CDR1 is GTSNPN and CDR2 is SVGIG (reference sequence). V was cut by 3 bases and J by 0 bases, with 12 bases left in between. The CDR3 has 14 residues. The CDR3, as DNA: TGTGCCTGGAGACCAGGGCCCCTCTCCTACGAGCAGTACTTC. Protein product: CAWRPGPLSYEQYF.

This clone was counted once. The CDR3 DNA reads TGTGCCAGCAGCTTGGAACGGACAAATAGCAATCAGCCCCAGCATTTT. It is translated as CASSLERTNSNQPQHF. This sequence joins TRBV7-8 and TRBJ1-5; the D gene is possibly TRBD1 (5 bases). This CDR3 has 16 amino acids. Trimming removed 3 bases from V and 0 bases from J, with 12 bases in between. Germline loops: CDR1 SGHVS, CDR2 FQNEAQ. The full variable domain, completed using reference TRBV7-8 and TRBJ1-5, is GAGVSQSPRYKVAKRGQDVALRCDPISGHVSLFWYQQALGQGPEFLTYFQNEAQLDKSGLPSDRFFAERPEGSVSTLKIQRTQQEDSAVYLCASSLERTNSNQPQHFGDGTRLSIL.

This clone came up once. The rearrangement links TRBV19 to TRBJ1-1, with D possibly matching TRBD1 (5 bases). Trimming shortened V by 4 bases and J by 5 bases, and 20 bases separated the two germline ends. Per the germline V gene, CDR1 is LNHDA and CDR2 is SQIVND (reference sequence). The length of the CDR3 is 16 residues. CDR3 sequence reads: CASSNEVGRGKTEAFF. The DNA of the CDR3 is TGTGCCAGTAGTAACGAGGTGGGAAGGGGAAAAACTGAAGCTTTCTTT.

In its sample, this clone was seen a few times. The V and J genes are TRBV5-1 and TRBJ1-1, with 11 bases identical to TRBD1. Germline assignment: CDR1 SGHRS and CDR2 YFSETQ. V shed 7 bases, J shed 4 bases, and the junction held 6 bases outside the gene matches. The CDR3 runs 14 residues. The DNA for the CDR3 is TGCGCCAGCTGGGGGGACAGGGGGAGCACTGAAGCTTTCTTT. Translation gives CASWGDRGSTEAFF. Complete variable domain (other parts from reference TRBV5-1 and TRBJ1-1): KAGVTQTPRYLIKTRGQQVTLSCSPISGHRSVSWYQQTPGQGLQFLFEYFSETQRNKGNFPGRFSGRQFSNSRSEMNVSTLELGDSALYLCASWGDRGSTEAFFGQGTRLTVV.

This clone was seen a few times. The chain links TRBV10-3 to TRBJ2-3; D unclear. CDR3 length equals 13 residues. Trimming took off 4 bases at V and 0 bases at J, with 5 bases between the two ends. The germline V gene has CDR1 ENHRY and CDR2 SYGVKD. CDR3 in amino acids: CAISGLSTDTQYF. For the CDR3, the DNA is TGTGCCATCAGTGGACTGAGCACAGATACGCAGTATTTT.

Comment on this clone: The junction departs from germline at one end; a sequencing error may be responsible. The chain combines TRBV7-7 with TRBJ2-5; the D gene is possibly TRBD2 (5 bases). The germline V gene has CDR1 SSHAT and CDR2 FNYEAQ (reference sequence). This CDR3 is built from 14 residues. The CDR3 sequence is CASSSAPTKETQYF. In DNA form, the CDR3 reads TGTGCTAGCAGCTCGGCGCCGACTAAAGAGACCCAGTACTTC.

Concerning this clone: As the CDR3 is not closed by the conserved phenylalanine or tryptophan, this likely results from a read error. The chain is built from TRBV4-3 and TRBJ1-2; a weak D match, TRBD1 (6 bases). Per germline, CDR1 LGHNA and CDR2 YSLEER. V lost 4 bases, J lost 2 bases, and 17 bases lay in between. CDR3 length: 16 amino acids. CDR3 protein: CASSPGTPTGNYGYTV. In nucleotides, the CDR3 is TGCGCCAGCAGCCCCGGAACCCCAACAGGGAACTATGGCTACACCGTC.

V gene TRBV7-9 combines with J gene TRBJ2-3; 11 positions match TRBD1. The CDR3 consists of 15 residues. V was clipped by 5 bases and J by 5 bases; unmatched bases: 6. From germline, CDR1 is SEHNR and CDR2 FQNEAQ (reference sequence). This CDR3 reads CASSPWTGGIDTQYF. CDR3 in DNA: TGTGCCAGCAGCCCCTGGACAGGGGGCATAGATACGCAGTATTTT.

The J gene is TRBJ1-1, the V gene TRBV6-1, with D maybe TRBD1 (6 bases). CDR1 is MNHNS and CDR2 is SASEGT in the germline V gene. The CDR3 spans 14 residues. Between the trimmed V and J ends, which lost 6 bases and 0 bases, there was a span of 11 bases. In DNA, the CDR3 is TGTGCCAGCAGCCCCGCAGGGGTGAACACTGAAGCTTTCTTT. This gives the protein CASSPAGVNTEAFF.

This clone has more than one count but fewer than ten. This sequence joins TRBV27 and TRBJ2-3, with D unclear. Trimming removed 6 bases from V and 0 bases from J, with 4 bases in between. CDR3 length: 12 amino acids. Looked up from germline, CDR1 is MNHEY and CDR2 is SMNVEV (reference sequence). CDR3 sequence: CASRASTDTQYF. CDR3 bases: TGTGCCAGCAGGGCTAGCACAGATACGCAGTATTTT.

The chain is built from TRBV28 and TRBJ2-1; 11 nucleotides agree with TRBD2. CDR1 and CDR2 from the germline V gene are MDHEN and SYDVKM. After removal of 8 bases from V and 4 bases from J, the junction contained 7 bases not matched to a gene. The length of the CDR3 is 15 residues. CDR3 nucleotides: TGTGCCAGCCTCTCCATAGCGGGAGGGTACAATGAGCAGTTCTTC. This codes for CASLSIAGGYNEQFF.

This clone was seen once. The chain combines TRBV4-1 with TRBJ2-1; D unclear. With 2 bases removed from V and 7 bases from J, the gap between germline ends came to 6 bases. The CDR3 length is 12 residues. The germline CDR1 and CDR2 sequences are MGHRA and YSYEKL. This CDR3 reads CASSQLENEQFF. Here the CDR3 DNA reads TGCGCCAGCAGCCAATTAGAGAATGAGCAGTTCTTC.

A single count supports this clone. The chain carries TRBV7-2 and TRBJ1-5; D remains unclear. Per the germline V gene, CDR1 is SGHTA and CDR2 is FQGNSA. The CDR3 spans 15 residues. With 3 bases removed from V and 4 bases from J, the gap between germline ends came to 13 bases. The CDR3 loop reads CASSFLGLTNQPQHF. CDR3 in DNA: TGTGCCAGCAGCTTCTTAGGACTGACGAATCAGCCCCAGCATTTT. The full variable domain, its missing parts supplied by reference TRBV7-2 and TRBJ1-5, is GAGVSQSPSNKVTEKGKDVELRCDPISGHTALYWYRQSLGQGLEFLIYFQGNSAPDKSGLPSDRFSAERTGGSVSTLTIQRTQQEDSAVYLCASSFLGLTNQPQHFGDGTRLSIL.

CDR3 sequence (DNA): TGCGCCAGCAGCCAAGAGGGACTAGCGGGAGGAAGGCAAGAGACCCAGTACTTC. It yields the protein CASSQEGLAGGRQETQYF. This sequence joins TRBV4-1 and TRBJ2-5; TRBD2 matches 15 bases. From germline, CDR1 is MGHRA and CDR2 YSYEKL. V lost 0 bases and J lost 2; bases outside the gene matches: 4. The CDR3 loop spans 18 amino acids.

V gene TRBV19 combines with J gene TRBJ1-2; 10 bases fit TRBD1. Germline V gene sequence: CDR1 LNHDA, CDR2 SQIVND (reference sequence). Trimming took 5 bases from V and 1 from J; bases not matched to a gene: 16. The CDR3 runs 19 residues. The CDR3 nucleotides are TGTGCCAGTAGTCCGCCCATCCGGGACAGGGGATCGATTAACTATGGCTACACCTTC. This gives the protein CASSPPIRDRGSINYGYTF.

This chain uses TRBV30 with TRBJ1-1; D possibly corresponds to TRBD1 (6 bases). V lost 3 bases and J lost 1, with 9 bases in between. CDR1 and CDR2 from the germline V gene are GTSNPN and SVGIG (reference sequence). The CDR3 has 13 residues. CDR3 sequence: CAWSWTENTEAFF. The CDR3 DNA follows: TGTGCCTGGAGCTGGACAGAGAACACTGAAGCTTTCTTT.

The gene calls are TRBV7-9 and TRBJ2-7; maybe TRBD1 (6 bases). Between the trimmed V and J ends, which lost 5 bases and 3 bases, there was a span of 11 bases. This CDR3 has 13 amino acids. CDR1 is SEHNR and CDR2 is FQNEAQ in the germline V gene (reference sequence). CDR3 DNA: TGTGCCAGCAGCCGGGACACGAACTACGAGCAGTACTTC. This sequence encodes CASSRDTNYEQYF.

The table lists this clone with a few counts. As DNA, the CDR3 is TGCGCCAGCAGAGCATTCGTAGCGGGAGTTAGGAATGAGCAGTTCTTC. It codes for CASRAFVAGVRNEQFF. The rearrangement joins TRBV5-1 to TRBJ2-1; 9 nucleotides align to TRBD2. The CDR3 loop spans 16 amino acids. Germline V gene lookup returns CDR1 SGHRS and CDR2 YFSETQ. Trimming removed 5 bases from V and 7 bases from J; junction bases left unmatched: 13.

The chain recombines TRBV15 with TRBJ2-1; 8 bases map to TRBD1. CDR3 length equals 15 residues. CDR1 LNHNV and CDR2 YYDKDF come from the germline V gene (reference sequence). Trimming cost V 4 bases and J 10 bases; bases outside gene matches: 12. The CDR3 reads CATSTGQGGKLEQFF. CDR3 bases: TGTGCCACCAGCACCGGACAGGGCGGGAAATTGGAGCAGTTCTTC.

This chain joins TRBV28 and TRBJ2-7, with D possibly being TRBD1 (6 bases). CDR1 MDHEN and CDR2 SYDVKM come from the germline V gene. The CDR3 runs 15 residues. V lost 5 bases and J 0 bases, leaving 14 bases between the germline ends. DNA of the CDR3: TGTGCCAGCAGTCCTCGGACAGTGAGCTCCTACGAGCAGTACTTC. Translation gives CASSPRTVSSYEQYF.

This sequence joins TRBV6-5 and TRBJ2-3; TRBD2 aligns across 9 bases. Unmatched junction bases numbered 15, after V lost 6 bases and J lost 14 bases. Germline CDR1 MNHEY, CDR2 SVGAGI. The CDR3 is 14 amino acids. CDR3: CASSSNAGAGGLYF. The CDR3 DNA reads TGTGCCAGCAGCTCCAATGCTGGGGCGGGAGGGTTGTATTTT.

CDR3 sequence reads: CASRTGTGVGEAFF. Here the CDR3 DNA reads TGTGCCAGCAGGACCGGGACAGGGGTGGGAGAAGCTTTCTTT. The gene calls are TRBV28 and TRBJ1-1, with 10 bases that match TRBD1. The length of the CDR3 is 14 residues. Per the germline V gene, CDR1 is MDHEN and CDR2 is SYDVKM. With V trimmed by 6 bases and J by 8 bases, 9 bases remained unmatched.

This chain joins TRBV5-1 and TRBJ1-2; 7 nucleotides align to TRBD1. The V gene's germline CDR1 is SGHRS and CDR2 YFSETQ. The V and J ends lost 5 bases and 4 bases, in that order; junction bases with no gene match: 14. CDR3 size: 16 residues. The CDR3 here is CASSQDGQAPLYGYTF. The CDR3 nucleotides are TGCGCCAGCAGTCAAGATGGACAGGCTCCCCTCTATGGCTACACCTTC.

This chain joins TRBV14 and TRBJ1-3; no definite D call. V shed 0 bases and J shed 8 bases, with 14 bases lying between them. Germline loops: CDR1 SGHDN, CDR2 FVKESK. The CDR3 consists of 15 residues. This CDR3 is CASSQDPTRRDTIYF. The CDR3 bases are TGTGCCAGCAGCCAAGATCCCACCAGGAGGGACACCATATATTTT.

The chain has TRBV7-6 and TRBJ2-6; the D is unclear. The germline V gene has CDR1 SGHVS and CDR2 FNYEAQ. The CDR3 is made up of 14 amino acids. The germline V and J ends were trimmed by 4 bases and 2 bases, with 6 bases remaining between them. CDR3 in DNA: TGTGCCAGCAGCTCCCGTCCTGGGGCCAACGTCCTGACTTTC. Encoded protein: CASSSRPGANVLTF. Complete variable domain (other parts from reference TRBV7-6 and TRBJ2-6): GAGVSQSPRYKVTKRGQDVALRCDPISGHVSLYWYRQALGQGPEFLTYFNYEAQQDKSGLPNDRFSAERPEGSISTLTIQRTEQRDSAMYRCASSSRPGANVLTFGAGSRLTVL.